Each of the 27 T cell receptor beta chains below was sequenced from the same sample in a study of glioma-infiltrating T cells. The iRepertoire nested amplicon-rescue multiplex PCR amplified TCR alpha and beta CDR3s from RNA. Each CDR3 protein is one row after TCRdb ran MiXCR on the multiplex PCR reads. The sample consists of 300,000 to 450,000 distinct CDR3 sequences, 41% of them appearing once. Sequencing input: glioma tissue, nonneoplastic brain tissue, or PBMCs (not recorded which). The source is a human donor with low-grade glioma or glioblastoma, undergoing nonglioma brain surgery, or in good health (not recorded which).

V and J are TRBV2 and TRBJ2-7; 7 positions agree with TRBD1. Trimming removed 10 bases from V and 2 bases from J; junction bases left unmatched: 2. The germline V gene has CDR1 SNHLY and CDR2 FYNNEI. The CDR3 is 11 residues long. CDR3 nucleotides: TGTGCCACTGGGACAGCCTACGAGCAGTACTTC. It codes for CATGTAYEQYF.

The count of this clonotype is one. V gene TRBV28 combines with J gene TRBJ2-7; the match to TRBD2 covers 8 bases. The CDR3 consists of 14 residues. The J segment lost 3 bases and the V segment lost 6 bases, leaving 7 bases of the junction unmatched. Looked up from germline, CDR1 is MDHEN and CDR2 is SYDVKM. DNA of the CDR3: TGTGCCAGCAGCTCGACTAGCGAGCTCTACGAGCAGTACTTC. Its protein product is CASSSTSELYEQYF. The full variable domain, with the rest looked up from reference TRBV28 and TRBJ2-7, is DVKVTQSSRYLVKRTGEKVFLECVQDMDHENMFWYRQDPGLGLRLIYFSYDVKMKEKGDIPEGYSVSREKKERFSLILESASTNQTSMYLCASSSTSELYEQYFGPGTRLTVT.

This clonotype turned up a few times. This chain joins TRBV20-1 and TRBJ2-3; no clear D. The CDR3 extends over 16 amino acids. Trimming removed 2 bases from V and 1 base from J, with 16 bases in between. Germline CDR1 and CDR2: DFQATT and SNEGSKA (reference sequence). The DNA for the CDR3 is TGCAGTGCTAGACCAGTGATACCCGAACGCACAGATACGCAGTATTTT. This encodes CSARPVIPERTDTQYF.

Here the CDR3 DNA reads TGTGCCAGCGGTCAGGGGGCGGATAATGAAAAACTGTTTTTT. It is translated as CASGQGADNEKLFF. The chain joins TRBV6-6 to TRBJ1-4, with 8 bases identical to TRBD1. Germline CDR1 and CDR2: MNHNY and SVGAGI (reference sequence). This CDR3 is built from 14 residues. The ends lost 8 bases at V and 4 bases at J; junction bases unmatched: 6.

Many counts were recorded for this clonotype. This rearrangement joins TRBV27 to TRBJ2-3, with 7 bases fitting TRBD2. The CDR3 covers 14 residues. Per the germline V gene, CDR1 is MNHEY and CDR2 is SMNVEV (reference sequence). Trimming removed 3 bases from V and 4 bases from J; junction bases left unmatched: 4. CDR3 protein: CASSFPGGADTQYF. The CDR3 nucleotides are TGTGCCAGCAGTTTCCCGGGAGGTGCAGATACGCAGTATTTT.

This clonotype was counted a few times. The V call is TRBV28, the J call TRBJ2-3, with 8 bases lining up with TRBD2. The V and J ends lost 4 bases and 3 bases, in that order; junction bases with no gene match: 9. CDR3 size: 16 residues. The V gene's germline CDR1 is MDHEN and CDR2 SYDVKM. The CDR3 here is CASSSKAGVRTDTQYF. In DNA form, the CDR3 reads TGTGCCAGCAGTTCCAAAGCGGGAGTGAGAACAGATACGCAGTATTTT.

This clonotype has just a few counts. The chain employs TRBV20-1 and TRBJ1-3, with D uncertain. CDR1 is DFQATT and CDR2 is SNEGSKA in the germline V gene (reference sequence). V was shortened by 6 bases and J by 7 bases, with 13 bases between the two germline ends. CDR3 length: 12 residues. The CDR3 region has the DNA TGCAGTGCCTGGGGTCCCCCTAACACCATATATTTT. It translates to CSAWGPPNTIYF.

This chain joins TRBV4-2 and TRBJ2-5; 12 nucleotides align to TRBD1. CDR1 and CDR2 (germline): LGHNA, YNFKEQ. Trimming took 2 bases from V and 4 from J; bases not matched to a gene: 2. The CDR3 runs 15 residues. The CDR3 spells CASSQRDRGPETQYF. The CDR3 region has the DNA TGTGCCAGCAGCCAAAGGGACAGGGGGCCAGAGACCCAGTACTTC.

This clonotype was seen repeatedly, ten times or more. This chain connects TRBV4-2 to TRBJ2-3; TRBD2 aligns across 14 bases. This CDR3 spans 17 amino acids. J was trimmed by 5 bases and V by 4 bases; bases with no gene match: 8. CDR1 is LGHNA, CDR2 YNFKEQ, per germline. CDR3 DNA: TGTGCCAGCAGCCCACAGCCGGGACTAGCGGGAGAAGATACGCAGTATTTT. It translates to CASSPQPGLAGEDTQYF.

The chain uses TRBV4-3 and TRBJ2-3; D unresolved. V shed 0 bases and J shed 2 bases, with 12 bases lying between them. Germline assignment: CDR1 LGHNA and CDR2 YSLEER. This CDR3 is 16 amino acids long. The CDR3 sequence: CASSQDRTFPTDTQYF. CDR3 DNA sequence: TGCGCCAGCAGCCAAGATCGCACGTTCCCCACAGATACGCAGTATTTT.

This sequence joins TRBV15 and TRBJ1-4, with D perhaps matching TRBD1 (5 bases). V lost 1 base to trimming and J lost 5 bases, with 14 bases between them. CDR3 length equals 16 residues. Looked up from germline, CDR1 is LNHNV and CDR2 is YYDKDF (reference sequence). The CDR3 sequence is CATSRGFGRENEKLFF. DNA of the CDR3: TGTGCCACCAGCAGAGGTTTTGGCAGGGAAAATGAAAAACTGTTTTTT.

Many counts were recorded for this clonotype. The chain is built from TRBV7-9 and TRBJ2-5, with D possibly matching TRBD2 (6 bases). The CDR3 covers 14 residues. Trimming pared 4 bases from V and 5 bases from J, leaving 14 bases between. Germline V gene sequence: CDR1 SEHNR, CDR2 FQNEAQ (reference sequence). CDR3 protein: CASSSGVFRETQYF. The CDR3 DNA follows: TGTGCCAGCAGCTCGGGAGTCTTCCGGGAGACCCAGTACTTC.

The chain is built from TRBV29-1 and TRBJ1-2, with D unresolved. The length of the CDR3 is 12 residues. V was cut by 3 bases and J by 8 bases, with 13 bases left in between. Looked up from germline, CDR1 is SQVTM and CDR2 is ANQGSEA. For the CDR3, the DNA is TGCAGCGTTGATCCCCCAGATCGGGGCTACACCTTC. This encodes CSVDPPDRGYTF.

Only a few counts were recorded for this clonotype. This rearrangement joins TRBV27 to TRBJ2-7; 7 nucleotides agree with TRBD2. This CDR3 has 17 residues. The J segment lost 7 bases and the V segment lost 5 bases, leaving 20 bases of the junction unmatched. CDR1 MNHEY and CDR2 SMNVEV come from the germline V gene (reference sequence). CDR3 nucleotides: TGTGCCAGCAGTATCATTCTAGCGGTTGGAGGGCCAGGGGAGCAGTACTTC. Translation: CASSIILAVGGPGEQYF.

The CDR3 DNA reads as TGTGCCAGCAGCTTCCGGATCGACTCCTACGAGCAGTACTTC. This sequence encodes CASSFRIDSYEQYF. This rearrangement joins TRBV5-4 to TRBJ2-7; no definite D call. The CDR3 is 14 amino acids. Germline V lookup: CDR1 SGHNT, CDR2 YYREEE (reference sequence). The V gene lost 2 bases and the J gene lost 0 bases, with 9 bases spanning the gap.

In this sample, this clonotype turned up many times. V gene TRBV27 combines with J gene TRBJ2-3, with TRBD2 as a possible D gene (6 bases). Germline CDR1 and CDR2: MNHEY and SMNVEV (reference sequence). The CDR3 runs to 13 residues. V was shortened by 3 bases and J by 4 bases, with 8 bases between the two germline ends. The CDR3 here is CASSFGGSDTQYF. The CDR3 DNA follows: TGTGCCAGCAGTTTCGGGGGATCAGATACGCAGTATTTT.

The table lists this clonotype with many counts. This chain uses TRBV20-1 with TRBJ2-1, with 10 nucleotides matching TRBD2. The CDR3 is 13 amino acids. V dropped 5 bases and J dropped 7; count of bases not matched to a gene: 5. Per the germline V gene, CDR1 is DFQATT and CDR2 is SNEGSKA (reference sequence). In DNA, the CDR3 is TGCAGTGCTGGACCGGGACTAGCGAATGAGCAGTTCTTC. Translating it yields CSAGPGLANEQFF.

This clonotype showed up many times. For the CDR3, the DNA is TGTGCCAGCAGTAGAACTTCTTATAATTCACCCCTCCACTTT. This sequence encodes CASSRTSYNSPLHF. The chain has TRBV28 and TRBJ1-6; no reliable D call. Germline CDR1 and CDR2: MDHEN and SYDVKM. The length of the CDR3 is 14 residues. V was clipped by 5 bases and J by 4 bases, with 9 bases between them.

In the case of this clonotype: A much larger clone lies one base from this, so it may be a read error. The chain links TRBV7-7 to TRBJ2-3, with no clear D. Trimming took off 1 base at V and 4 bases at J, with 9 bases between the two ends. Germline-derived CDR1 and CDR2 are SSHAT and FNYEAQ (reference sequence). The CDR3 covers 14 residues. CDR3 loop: CASSLGLSADTQYF. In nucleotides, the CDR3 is TGTGCCAGCAGCTTAGGACTGTCCGCAGATACGCAGTATTTT. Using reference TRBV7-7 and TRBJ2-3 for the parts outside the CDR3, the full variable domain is GAGVSQSPRYKVTKRGQDVTLRCDPISSHATLYWYQQALGQGPEFLTYFNYEAQPDKSGLPSDRFSAERPEGSISTLTIQRTEQRDSAMYRCASSLGLSADTQYFGPGTRLTVL.

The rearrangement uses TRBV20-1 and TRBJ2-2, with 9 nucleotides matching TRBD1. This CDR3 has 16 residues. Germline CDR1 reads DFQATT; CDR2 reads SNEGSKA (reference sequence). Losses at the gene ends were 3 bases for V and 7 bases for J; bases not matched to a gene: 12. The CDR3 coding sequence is TGCAGTGCTAGGGACAGGGGAAATCCCAAGGTCGGGGAGCTGTTTTTT. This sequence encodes CSARDRGNPKVGELFF.

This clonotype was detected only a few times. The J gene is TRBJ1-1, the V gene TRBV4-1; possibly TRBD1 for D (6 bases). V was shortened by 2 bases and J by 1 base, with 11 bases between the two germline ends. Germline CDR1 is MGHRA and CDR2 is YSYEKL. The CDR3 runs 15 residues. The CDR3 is CASSQTPDRNTEAFF. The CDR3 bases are TGCGCCAGCAGCCAAACCCCGGACAGGAACACTGAAGCTTTCTTT.

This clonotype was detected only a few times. CDR3 in DNA: TGTGCCAGCAGTTACAGGGGGATAGAGACCCAGTACTTC. It specifies CASSYRGIETQYF. The J gene is TRBJ2-5, the V gene TRBV6-6; the D gene is possibly TRBD1 (6 bases). The CDR3 contains 13 residues. CDR1 and CDR2 from the germline V gene are MNHNY and SVGAGI (reference sequence). V lost 2 bases and J lost 4, with 8 bases in between.

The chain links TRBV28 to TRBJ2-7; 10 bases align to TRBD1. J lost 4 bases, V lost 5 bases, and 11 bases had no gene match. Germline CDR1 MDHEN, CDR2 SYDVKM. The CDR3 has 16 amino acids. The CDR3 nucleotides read TGTGCCAGCAGTCTGGATGGGACAGGGGACAGGTACGAGCAGTACTTC. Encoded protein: CASSLDGTGDRYEQYF.

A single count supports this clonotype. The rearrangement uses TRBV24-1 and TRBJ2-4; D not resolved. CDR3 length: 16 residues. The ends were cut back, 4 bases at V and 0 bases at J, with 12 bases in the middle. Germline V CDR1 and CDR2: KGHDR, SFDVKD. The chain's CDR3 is CATSDSRQLAKNIQYF. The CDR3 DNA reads TGTGCCACCAGTGACTCACGGCAGCTAGCCAAAAACATTCAGTACTTC.

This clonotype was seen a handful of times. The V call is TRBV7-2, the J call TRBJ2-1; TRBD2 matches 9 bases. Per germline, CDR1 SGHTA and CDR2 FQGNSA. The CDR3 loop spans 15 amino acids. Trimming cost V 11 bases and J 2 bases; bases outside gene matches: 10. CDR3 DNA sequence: TGTGCCCAACCCTCGGCGGGAGGGGCCTACAATGAGCAGTTCTTC. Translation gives CAQPSAGGAYNEQFF.

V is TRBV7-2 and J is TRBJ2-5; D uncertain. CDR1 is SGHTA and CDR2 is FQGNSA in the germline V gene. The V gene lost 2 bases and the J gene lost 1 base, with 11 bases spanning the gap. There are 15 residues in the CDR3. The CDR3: CASSLTPVSQETQYF. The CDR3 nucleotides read TGTGCCAGCAGCTTAACCCCGGTCAGCCAAGAGACCCAGTACTTC.

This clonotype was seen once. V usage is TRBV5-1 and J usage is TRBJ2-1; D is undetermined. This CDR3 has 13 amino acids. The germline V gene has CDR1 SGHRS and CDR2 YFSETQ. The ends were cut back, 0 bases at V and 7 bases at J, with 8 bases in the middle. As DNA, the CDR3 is TGCGCCAGCAGCTTGGCCGACGGGAATGAGCAGTTCTTC. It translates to CASSLADGNEQFF.